A single sample gave rise to the 31 T cell receptor beta chains below, sequenced in a study of cytomegalovirus exposure and HLA in healthy donors. The table came from immunoSEQ multiplex PCR; TCRdb's copy has only in-frame clones and leaves some out. This sample has 200,000 to 250,000 clones, with around four fifths found just once. The specimen was PBMCs. The source is a woman between 18 and 29 years old in good health and CMV-seronegative.

The table lists this clone with a few counts. The rearrangement links TRBV2 to TRBJ1-6; the D is unclear. Between the trimmed V and J ends, which lost 8 bases and 2 bases, there was a span of 7 bases. This CDR3 spans 13 amino acids. CDR1 SNHLY and CDR2 FYNNEI come from the germline V gene. This chain's CDR3 is CASAVTYNSPLHF. The DNA of the CDR3 is TGTGCCAGCGCGGTTACCTATAATTCACCCCTCCACTTT. The entire variable domain, with the rest obtained from reference TRBV2 and TRBJ1-6, is as follows: EPEVTQTPSHQVTQMGQEVILRCVPISNHLYFYWYRQILGQKVEFLVSFYNNEISEKSEIFDDQFSVERPDGSNFTLKIRSTKLEDSAMYFCASAVTYNSPLHFGNGTRLTVT.

V is TRBV13 and J is TRBJ2-2; 9 bases are shared with TRBD2. Trimming removed 6 bases from V and 2 bases from J; junction bases left unmatched: 7. This CDR3 has 16 amino acids. The germline CDR1 and CDR2 sequences are PRHDT and FYEKMQ (reference sequence). This CDR3 is CASRTSSGTNTGELFF. In nucleotides, the CDR3 is TGTGCCAGCAGAACCTCTAGCGGGACCAACACCGGGGAGCTGTTTTTT.

CDR3 region: CASSSRQGSYNEQFF. The CDR3 bases are TGTGCCAGCAGCTCCAGACAGGGTTCCTACAATGAGCAGTTCTTC. The V call is TRBV9, the J call TRBJ2-1; 7 bases match TRBD1. The V and J ends lost 4 bases and 1 base, in that order; junction bases with no gene match: 5. The CDR3 contains 15 residues. Germline V lookup: CDR1 SGDLS, CDR2 YYNGEE. The complete variable domain, with remaining parts taken from reference TRBV9 and TRBJ2-1, reads DSGVTQTPKHLITATGQRVTLRCSPRSGDLSVYWYQQSLDQGLQFLIQYYNGEERAKGNILERFSAQQFPDLHSELNLSSLELGDSALYFCASSSRQGSYNEQFFGPGTRLTVL.

V gene TRBV28 combines with J gene TRBJ1-1, with D perhaps matching TRBD1 (5 bases). The V end was cut by 11 bases, the J end by 6 bases, with 13 bases between. The CDR3 loop spans 11 amino acids. Germline V lookup: CDR1 MDHEN, CDR2 SYDVKM. CDR3 nucleotide sequence: TGTGCCTCGAGGGACGGCCCTGAAGCTTTCTTT. As protein: CASRDGPEAFF.

With regard to this clone: Other nucleotide sequences in the sample specify the same CDR3. The chain employs TRBV19 and TRBJ1-2, with a weak D call TRBD1 (6 bases). With 3 bases removed from V and 2 bases from J, the gap between germline ends came to 13 bases. Germline loops: CDR1 LNHDA, CDR2 SQIVND (reference sequence). The CDR3 totals 15 residues. The DNA of the CDR3 is TGTGCCAGTAGTATCGGGGGCAGGCGGAACTATGGCTACACCTTC. This gives the protein CASSIGGRRNYGYTF.

The chain combines TRBV2 with TRBJ1-5; D is ambiguous. V was clipped by 0 bases and J by 3 bases, with 6 bases between them. CDR3 length: 14 amino acids. Per germline, CDR1 SNHLY and CDR2 FYNNEI. This CDR3 is CASSEAYPNQPQHF. Here the CDR3 DNA reads TGTGCCAGCAGTGAAGCTTACCCCAATCAGCCCCAGCATTTT.

This chain joins TRBV30 and TRBJ1-1, with D unresolved. The CDR3 spans 13 residues. Trimming took off 1 base at V and 2 bases at J, with 8 bases between the two ends. Germline loops: CDR1 GTSNPN, CDR2 SVGIG (reference sequence). CDR3 loop: CAWSAQLNTEAFF. In nucleotides, the CDR3 is TGTGCCTGGAGTGCCCAGTTAAACACTGAAGCTTTCTTT.

The chain recombines TRBV4-2 with TRBJ2-7; D possibly corresponds to TRBD2 (6 bases). The CDR3 consists of 15 residues. The germline gives CDR1 LGHNA, CDR2 YNFKEQ. V was cut by 4 bases and J by 1 base, with 14 bases left in between. The CDR3 here is CASSREQGLSYEQYF. In DNA, the CDR3 is TGTGCCAGCAGCCGCGAGCAGGGACTGTCCTACGAGCAGTACTTC.

The chain recombines TRBV27 with TRBJ2-1; perhaps TRBD2 as D (6 bases). V lost 8 bases, J lost 5 bases, and 19 bases lay in between. Germline CDR1 reads MNHEY; CDR2 reads SMNVEV (reference sequence). The CDR3 runs 15 residues. The CDR3 sequence: CASHRAYRRDNEQFF. The DNA of the CDR3 is TGTGCCAGCCATAGGGCCTACCGGAGGGACAATGAGCAGTTCTTC.

This clone was detected a few times. This rearrangement joins TRBV5-4 to TRBJ1-1; a possible D gene is TRBD1 (5 bases). CDR3 length: 15 amino acids. Germline lookup yields CDR1 SGHNT and CDR2 YYREEE (reference sequence). V was trimmed by 2 bases and J by 4 bases, leaving 15 bases between them. The CDR3 sequence is CASSFGVGVGTEAFF. The DNA for the CDR3 is TGTGCCAGCAGCTTTGGGGTGGGGGTCGGCACTGAAGCTTTCTTT.

The V and J genes are TRBV6-1 and TRBJ1-1; 7 positions match TRBD1. The CDR3 is made up of 14 amino acids. Germline V gene sequence: CDR1 MNHNS, CDR2 SASEGT. The V and J ends lost 7 bases and 3 bases, in that order; junction bases with no gene match: 8. CDR3 in amino acids: CASITRGRDTEAFF. For the CDR3, the DNA is TGTGCCAGCATTACCAGGGGGAGGGACACTGAAGCTTTCTTT.

The chain has TRBV27 and TRBJ1-3; D unresolved. This CDR3 has 14 amino acids. Per germline, CDR1 MNHEY and CDR2 SMNVEV (reference sequence). Deletions cut 5 bases from V and 4 bases from J, with 12 bases between. CDR3 sequence (DNA): TGTGCCAGCAGTCCAGTGGGCCGGGGAAACACCATATATTTT. Protein: CASSPVGRGNTIYF.

The chain is built from TRBV9 and TRBJ1-5, with D possibly matching TRBD1 (6 bases). The CDR3 is 15 residues long. Per germline, CDR1 SGDLS and CDR2 YYNGEE. The V end lost 2 bases, the J end lost 1 base, and 10 bases lay between the germline ends. The CDR3 coding sequence is TGTGCCAGCAGCGTTACGGACAGCAGCAATCAGCCCCAGCATTTT. Its protein product is CASSVTDSSNQPQHF.

The chain is built from TRBV27 and TRBJ2-3, with TRBD2 identical over 7 bases. The CDR3 covers 15 residues. CDR1 is MNHEY, CDR2 SMNVEV, per germline (reference sequence). With V trimmed by 6 bases and J by 2 bases, 8 bases remained unmatched. The CDR3 bases are TGTGCCAGCAGCCCTAGCGGCAAAACCACAGATACGCAGTATTTT. Protein sequence: CASSPSGKTTDTQYF.

The chain has TRBV27 and TRBJ2-1, with D perhaps assigned TRBD1 or TRBD2 (6 bases each). In germline, CDR1 is MNHEY, CDR2 SMNVEV (reference sequence). V was trimmed by 7 bases and J by 1 base, leaving 11 bases between them. This CDR3 has 14 residues. The DNA for the CDR3 is TGTGCCAGCAACGGGGGCGGTTCCTACAATGAGCAGTTCTTC. This codes for CASNGGGSYNEQFF.

The V gene is TRBV15, the J gene TRBJ1-5; no firm D call. This CDR3 has 13 residues. V lost 5 bases to trimming and J lost 3 bases, with 8 bases between them. Germline V CDR1 and CDR2: LNHNV, YYDKDF (reference sequence). The CDR3 region is CATSDPLNQPQHF. For the CDR3, the DNA is TGTGCCACCAGCGACCCCCTCAATCAGCCCCAGCATTTT. Based on the CDR3 plus reference TRBV15 and TRBJ1-5, the full variable domain is DAMVIQNPRYQVTQFGKPVTLSCSQTLNHNVMYWYQQKSSQAPKLLFHYYDKDFNNEADTPDNFQSRRPNTSFCFLDIRSPGLGDTAMYLCATSDPLNQPQHFGDGTRLSIL.

The rearrangement links TRBV5-6 to TRBJ1-2, with 8 bases identical to TRBD1. There are 14 residues in the CDR3. The trim removed 4 bases at V and 3 bases at J, leaving 5 bases unmatched. Germline V gene lookup returns CDR1 SGHDT and CDR2 YYEEEE. The CDR3 coding sequence is TGTGCCAGCAGCCCCGGACAGGGCCACTATGGCTACACCTTC. This codes for CASSPGQGHYGYTF.

The V call is TRBV11-1, the J call TRBJ1-1; D uncertain. Per the germline V gene, CDR1 is SGHAT and CDR2 is FQDESV (reference sequence). V was clipped by 1 base and J by 4 bases, with 13 bases between them. The CDR3 runs 15 residues. The CDR3 here is CASSLGYPGSTEAFF. The CDR3 bases are TGTGCCAGCAGCTTAGGGTACCCCGGGAGCACTGAAGCTTTCTTT. The variable domain in full, completed from reference TRBV11-1 and TRBJ1-1, reads EAEVAQSPRYKITEKSQAVAFWCDPISGHATLYWYRQILGQGPELLVQFQDESVVDDSQLPKDRFSAERLKGVDSTLKIQPAELGDSAMYLCASSLGYPGSTEAFFGQGTRLTVV.

V usage is TRBV6-1 and J usage is TRBJ2-1, with TRBD2 matching over 13 bases. CDR1 MNHNS and CDR2 SASEGT come from the germline V gene. The CDR3 has 17 amino acids. V lost 4 bases, J lost 2 bases, and 5 bases stayed unmatched. The CDR3 loop is CASSARGLAGAYNEQFF. In nucleotides, the CDR3 is TGTGCCAGCAGTGCCCGAGGACTAGCGGGGGCCTACAATGAGCAGTTCTTC.

The rearrangement joins TRBV7-9 to TRBJ1-2, with 9 nucleotides matching TRBD1. With 4 bases clipped from V and 1 base from J, the junction kept 13 bases outside the gene matches. This CDR3 is built from 18 residues. Germline V gene lookup returns CDR1 SEHNR and CDR2 FQNEAQ (reference sequence). CDR3 bases: TGTGCCAGCAGCTACCTACCCGGACAGGGGAGGGATAACTATGGCTACACCTTC. Amino acid sequence: CASSYLPGQGRDNYGYTF.

The chain recombines TRBV18 with TRBJ1-5; D is undetermined. Germline values: CDR1 KGHSH, CDR2 LQKENI. V was cut by 2 bases and J by 6 bases, with 14 bases left in between. The CDR3 runs 15 residues. The CDR3 protein is CASSPGLGLSQPQHF. In DNA, the CDR3 is TGTGCCAGCTCACCAGGGTTAGGGCTAAGTCAGCCCCAGCATTTT.

The chain couples TRBV6-6 to TRBJ2-1, with 9 bases that match TRBD1. Trimming took 6 bases from V and 2 from J; bases not matched to a gene: 5. Germline CDR1 is MNHNY and CDR2 is SVGAGI (reference sequence). This CDR3 region has 15 residues. The DNA of the CDR3 is TGTGCCAGCAGAGGGGACAGGGAGACCTACAATGAGCAGTTCTTC. As protein: CASRGDRETYNEQFF.

The rearrangement uses TRBV6-1 and TRBJ1-2; D gene unclear. V gave up 6 bases and J gave up 8 bases, with 19 bases separating them. The germline V gene encodes CDR1 MNHNS and CDR2 SASEGT. The CDR3 is made up of 14 amino acids. Here the CDR3 reads CASRALFRVGGYTF. As DNA, the CDR3 is TGTGCCAGCAGGGCTCTTTTTCGTGTGGGAGGCTACACCTTC.

The rearrangement uses TRBV7-3 and TRBJ2-1, with D maybe TRBD2 (6 bases). Per germline, CDR1 SGHTA and CDR2 FQGTGA. This CDR3 has 13 amino acids. Trimming left V 1 base short and J 10 bases short, with 11 bases between. The CDR3 loop reads CASSLNRGREQFF. DNA for the CDR3: TGTGCCAGCAGCTTAAATCGGGGGAGGGAGCAGTTCTTC.

This clone turned up a few times. V usage is TRBV5-6 and J usage is TRBJ2-5; 10 bases are shared with TRBD1. CDR1 is SGHDT, CDR2 YYEEEE, per germline. The CDR3 contains 14 residues. Losses at the gene ends were 3 bases for V and 7 bases for J; bases not matched to a gene: 6. In DNA, the CDR3 is TGTGCCAGCAGCTATGGACAGGGGGTCGGGACCCAGTACTTC. Its protein is CASSYGQGVGTQYF.

This chain uses TRBV6-1 with TRBJ1-1, with D perhaps TRBD1 (5 bases). Germline values: CDR1 MNHNS, CDR2 SASEGT. CDR3 length: 13 amino acids. Trimming cost V 4 bases and J 6 bases, with 12 bases left between them. In nucleotides, the CDR3 is TGTGCCAGCAGTGTAACAGGAATCGCTGAAGCTTTCTTT. Encoded protein: CASSVTGIAEAFF.

V and J are TRBV6-5 and TRBJ1-1; D uncertain. The CDR3 extends over 13 amino acids. The ends were cut back, 3 bases at V and 4 bases at J, with 9 bases in the middle. Germline V gene lookup returns CDR1 MNHEY and CDR2 SVGAGI. CDR3 protein: CASSYGEGTEAFF. The CDR3 DNA reads as TGTGCCAGCAGTTATGGGGAAGGCACTGAAGCTTTCTTT.

The chain couples TRBV7-2 to TRBJ2-7; D could derive from TRBD1 or TRBD2 (6 bases each). Trimming left V 3 bases short and J 2 bases short, with 14 bases between. The CDR3 is 15 amino acids. In germline, CDR1 is SGHTA, CDR2 FQGNSA. CDR3 nucleotides: TGTGCCAGCAGCTTCTTTTCGGGGGCTGCCTACGAGCAGTACTTC. It translates to CASSFFSGAAYEQYF. The variable domain in full, with the rest retrieved from reference TRBV7-2 and TRBJ2-7, is GAGVSQSPSNKVTEKGKDVELRCDPISGHTALYWYRQSLGQGLEFLIYFQGNSAPDKSGLPSDRFSAERTGGSVSTLTIQRTQQEDSAVYLCASSFFSGAAYEQYFGPGTRLTVT.

The sample holds a few counts of this clone. This sequence joins TRBV4-1 and TRBJ2-2; TRBD2 matches at 11 bases. This CDR3 spans 19 amino acids. The junction had 13 bases not matched to a gene; V was cut back by 4 bases and J by 3 bases. Looked up from germline, CDR1 is MGHRA and CDR2 is YSYEKL. CDR3 in amino acids: CASSPSPLAGGGYTGELFF. For the CDR3, the DNA is TGCGCCAGCAGCCCTTCACCCCTAGCGGGAGGAGGCTACACCGGGGAGCTGTTTTTT.

The chain employs TRBV19 and TRBJ2-7, with 9 bases matching TRBD2. J lost 5 bases, V lost 8 bases, and 7 bases had no gene match. Germline CDR1 reads LNHDA; CDR2 reads SQIVND (reference sequence). The CDR3 length is 13 residues. The CDR3 is CASQLAGLNEQYF. The CDR3 DNA sequence: TGTGCCAGTCAGCTAGCGGGACTCAACGAGCAGTACTTC.

The chain combines TRBV7-3 with TRBJ1-2, with a tentative D call TRBD1 (6 bases). Germline lookup yields CDR1 SGHTA and CDR2 FQGTGA. Between the trimmed V and J ends, which lost 1 base and 0 bases, there was a span of 21 bases. CDR3 size: 19 residues. The CDR3 bases are TGTGCCAGCAGCTTAAACGTCCTGGGGGGCGATCCATCTAACTATGGCTACACCTTC. Translated, it gives CASSLNVLGGDPSNYGYTF.